The 30 T cell receptor beta chains listed next were all sequenced from one sample in a study of blood T cell repertoires in COVID-19. Measured with immunoSEQ multiplex PCR; TCRdb has only the in-frame clones, and not every one. Of around 400,000 clones in the sample, roughly 90% are singletons; the top ten hold around 1.3%. The sample comprised peripheral blood. The source of these receptors is a man in his forties with acute or convalescent COVID-19.

The chain uses TRBV5-1 and TRBJ1-1; D unclear. Deletions cut 4 bases from V and 6 bases from J, with 19 bases between. Germline CDR1 reads SGHRS; CDR2 reads YFSETQ. The CDR3 length is 15 residues. The CDR3 region has the DNA TGCGCCAGCAGCCCATCTGGAACCCGGGGTGCTGAAGCTTTCTTT. Translation gives CASSPSGTRGAEAFF.

The CDR3 nucleotides are TGTGCCATCAGGGGACAGGATACAGCTTTCTTT. Its translation is CAIRGQDTAFF. V gene TRBV10-3 combines with J gene TRBJ1-1; TRBD1 agrees at 8 bases. Germline V gene data show CDR1 as ENHRY and CDR2 as SYGVKD. The trim removed 6 bases at V and 10 bases at J, leaving 4 bases unmatched. The CDR3 spans 11 residues.

Note on this clone: Germline is not matched at one junction end, which may reflect a read error. The chain employs TRBV14 and TRBJ1-1; TRBD1 matches at 7 bases. Germline values: CDR1 SGHDN, CDR2 FVKESK. The CDR3 consists of 17 residues. CDR3 DNA: TGTGCCAGCAGCCAACCCTCGGACAGGCCCATGAAGACTGAAGCTTTCTTT. Protein product: CASSQPSDRPMKTEAFF.

The chain combines TRBV27 with TRBJ1-2; the D gene is possibly TRBD1 (5 bases). The CDR3 covers 13 residues. Germline values: CDR1 MNHEY, CDR2 SMNVEV (reference sequence). Trimming left V 3 bases short and J 6 bases short, with 11 bases between. This CDR3 is CASSFSGINGYTF. In nucleotides, the CDR3 is TGTGCCAGCAGTTTTTCAGGGATAAATGGCTACACCTTC.

This clone was recorded only once. This chain connects TRBV18 to TRBJ1-1; TRBD1 matches at 8 bases. V shed 3 bases, J shed 4 bases, and the junction held 4 bases outside the gene matches. The CDR3 runs 14 residues. The germline V gene encodes CDR1 KGHSH and CDR2 LQKENI. The CDR3 coding sequence is TGTGCCAGCTCACCGGGACAGGCGGGCACTGAAGCTTTCTTT. Protein product: CASSPGQAGTEAFF.

The chain has TRBV3-1 (or the pseudogene TRBV3-2) and TRBJ2-7; D perhaps matches TRBD2 (6 bases). The CDR3 is 15 amino acids. The germline CDR1 and CDR2 sequences are LGHDT and YNNKEL (reference sequence). Trimming left V 4 bases short and J 0 bases short, with 13 bases between. DNA for the CDR3: TGTGCCAGCAGCCGCCGGGACTTGAGCTCCTACGAGCAGTACTTC. Protein product: CASSRRDLSSYEQYF.

The rearrangement joins TRBV7-8 to TRBJ2-7; TRBD1 matches 7 bases. From germline, CDR1 is SGHVS and CDR2 FQNEAQ. The CDR3 runs 14 residues. V shed 5 bases, J shed 1 base, and the junction held 5 bases outside the gene matches. As DNA, the CDR3 is TGTGCCAGCAGCAGCCGGGACAGATCCTACGAGCAGTACTTC. This translates into CASSSRDRSYEQYF.

The chain recombines TRBV4-1 with TRBJ2-7; a possible D gene is TRBD2 (6 bases). Germline V gene sequence: CDR1 MGHRA, CDR2 YSYEKL. The CDR3 is made up of 15 amino acids. V was clipped by 4 bases and J by 4 bases, with 17 bases between them. CDR3 DNA sequence: TGCGCCAGCAGCCTTGACGGTGGCGGGATTTACGAGCAGTACTTC. It encodes CASSLDGGGIYEQYF.

This clone was counted a single time. This sequence joins TRBV28 and TRBJ2-7, with D perhaps TRBD1 (6 bases). There are 15 residues in the CDR3. Germline CDR1 and CDR2: MDHEN and SYDVKM. Trimming cost V 4 bases and J 0 bases, with 13 bases left between them. The CDR3 protein is CASSSRGTLSYEQYF. CDR3 DNA sequence: TGTGCCAGCAGTTCCCGAGGGACACTCTCCTACGAGCAGTACTTC.

V is TRBV9 and J is TRBJ2-3, with 13 bases that match TRBD2. V was pared by 4 bases and J by 3 bases, with 5 bases of the junction left unmatched. Germline lookup yields CDR1 SGDLS and CDR2 YYNGEE. This CDR3 contains 16 residues. The chain's CDR3 is CASSLGLAGVTDTQYF. In DNA, the CDR3 is TGTGCCAGCAGCTTAGGACTAGCGGGAGTTACAGATACGCAGTATTTT. Full variable domain (remainder filled in from reference TRBV9 and TRBJ2-3): DSGVTQTPKHLITATGQRVTLRCSPRSGDLSVYWYQQSLDQGLQFLIQYYNGEERAKGNILERFSAQQFPDLHSELNLSSLELGDSALYFCASSLGLAGVTDTQYFGPGTRLTVL.

This chain links TRBV11-2 with TRBJ1-1; D gene uncertain. V was clipped by 3 bases and J by 0 bases, with 5 bases between them. This CDR3 is 13 amino acids long. The germline gives CDR1 SGHAT, CDR2 FQNNGV. This chain's CDR3 is CASSFELNTEAFF. The CDR3 coding sequence is TGTGCCAGCAGCTTTGAGTTGAACACTGAAGCTTTCTTT.

The gene calls are TRBV5-6 and TRBJ2-1, with TRBD2 matching over 11 bases. The ends lost 0 bases at V and 5 bases at J; junction bases unmatched: 4. Per the germline V gene, CDR1 is SGHDT and CDR2 is YYEEEE. This CDR3 comprises 16 residues. The CDR3 DNA reads as TGTGCCAGCAGCTTGGCCGGGACTAGCGGTCACAATGAGCAGTTCTTC. This codes for CASSLAGTSGHNEQFF.

The rearrangement uses TRBV13 and TRBJ2-5; maybe TRBD2 (7 bases). Deletions cut 5 bases from V and 2 bases from J, with 21 bases between. Germline V gene sequence: CDR1 PRHDT, CDR2 FYEKMQ (reference sequence). This CDR3 contains 17 residues. For the CDR3, the DNA is TGTGCCAGCAGCCCTGGTTGGCGCGGGGGCTTTCAAGAGACCCAGTACTTC. It codes for CASSPGWRGGFQETQYF. Full variable domain (outside the CDR3, taken from reference TRBV13 and TRBJ2-5): AAGVIQSPRHLIKEKRETATLKCYPIPRHDTVYWYQQGPGQDPQFLISFYEKMQSDKGSIPDRFSAQQFSDYHSELNMSSLELGDSALYFCASSPGWRGGFQETQYFGPGTRLLVL.

This clone was seen a few times. J is TRBJ2-7 and V is TRBV6-5; perhaps TRBD1 as D (5 bases). Per germline, CDR1 MNHEY and CDR2 SVGAGI. The CDR3 loop spans 14 amino acids. V was pared by 1 base and J by 0 bases, with 7 bases between. CDR3 in DNA: TGTGCCAGCAGTTACTTGGACAACTCCTACGAGCAGTACTTC. This sequence encodes CASSYLDNSYEQYF.

The chain employs TRBV27 and TRBJ2-7; TRBD2 matches at 13 bases. The CDR3 covers 19 residues. CDR1 is MNHEY and CDR2 is SMNVEV in the germline V gene (reference sequence). The V gene end was trimmed by 1 base and the J gene end by 7 bases; junction bases not matched to a gene: 16. CDR3 bases: TGTGCCAGCAGTTTATATCTCCCCCGGACTAGCGGGAGCGTAGGTGAGCAGTACTTC. Translation gives CASSLYLPRTSGSVGEQYF.

The chain links TRBV5-4 to TRBJ2-1, with D unresolved. Germline lookup yields CDR1 SGHNT and CDR2 YYREEE (reference sequence). This CDR3 region has 15 residues. V was shortened by 0 bases and J by 4 bases, with 11 bases between the two germline ends. The CDR3 DNA is TGTGCCAGCAGCTTGGAGCTAACGCAATACAATGAGCAGTTCTTC. As protein: CASSLELTQYNEQFF.

The V gene is TRBV3-1 (or the pseudogene TRBV3-2), the J gene TRBJ1-5; the D is unclear. The CDR3 is 13 residues long. Per the germline V gene, CDR1 is LGHDT and CDR2 is YNNKEL (reference sequence). V was cut by 3 bases and J by 5 bases, with 8 bases left in between. The CDR3 nucleotides are TGTGCCAGCAGCCAGCAGAACGATCAGCCCCAGCATTTT. Protein sequence: CASSQQNDQPQHF.

The CDR3 spells CASSEDRPQETQYF. DNA of the CDR3: TGTGCCAGCAGTGAGGACAGACCCCAAGAGACCCAGTACTTC. J is TRBJ2-5 and V is TRBV6-1, with D maybe TRBD1 (6 bases). Trimming pared 3 bases from V and 1 base from J, leaving 9 bases between. The germline CDR1 and CDR2 sequences are MNHNS and SASEGT. This CDR3 is built from 14 residues.

This chain joins TRBV2 and TRBJ1-5; D perhaps matches TRBD1 (6 bases). V was shortened by 6 bases and J by 7 bases, with 22 bases between the two germline ends. Germline V gene data show CDR1 as SNHLY and CDR2 as FYNNEI. CDR3 length equals 16 residues. CDR3 region: CASSTTRTAKGQPQHF. The DNA of the CDR3 is TGTGCCAGCAGCACTACACGGACAGCCAAGGGGCAGCCCCAGCATTTT.

This clone was counted at least ten times. The chain employs TRBV7-3 and TRBJ2-1; 14 positions match TRBD2. The CDR3 consists of 13 residues. In germline, CDR1 is SGHTA, CDR2 FQGTGA. The ends lost 6 bases at V and 12 bases at J; junction bases unmatched: 4. In nucleotides, the CDR3 is TGTGCCAGCAGTCCGGGACTAGCGGGAGTGCAGTTCTTC. This translates into CASSPGLAGVQFF.

The chain employs TRBV20-1 and TRBJ1-2; no reliable D call. CDR3 length: 11 amino acids. V gave up 5 bases and J gave up 7 bases, with 11 bases separating them. Germline lookup yields CDR1 DFQATT and CDR2 SNEGSKA (reference sequence). CDR3 in amino acids: CSAHYLSGYTF. CDR3 sequence (DNA): TGCAGTGCTCATTACTTGTCTGGCTACACCTTC.

This chain links TRBV5-3 with TRBJ1-4, with unresolved D. TRBV5-3 is placed among ORFs of uncertain function. Trimming removed 4 bases at V and 0 bases at J, with 13 bases between. The CDR3 sequence is 16 residues long. DNA of the CDR3: TGTGCCAGAAGCCGGCGGGGTGGGACAACTAATGAAAAACTGTTTTTT. Amino acids: CARSRRGGTTNEKLFF.

The gene calls are TRBV2 and TRBJ2-3; D is undetermined. V dropped 6 bases and J dropped 4 bases, with 14 bases sitting between them. Germline V gives CDR1 SNHLY, CDR2 FYNNEI. The CDR3 length is 14 residues. DNA for the CDR3: TGTGCCAGCAGCCCCCAAGCAATCGCAGATACGCAGTATTTT. It specifies CASSPQAIADTQYF.

There are a few counts of this clone. V and J are TRBV18 and TRBJ2-1; TRBD2 matches 7 bases. V was pared by 6 bases and J by 4 bases, with 6 bases of the junction left unmatched. Per the germline V gene, CDR1 is KGHSH and CDR2 is LQKENI. The CDR3 runs 14 residues. Here the CDR3 DNA reads TGTGCCAGCTCCCACACTAGCGAGTACAATGAGCAGTTCTTC. Amino acid sequence: CASSHTSEYNEQFF.

This sequence joins TRBV5-1 and TRBJ2-5; the D gene is possibly TRBD2 (6 bases). V was shortened by 4 bases and J by 2 bases, with 12 bases between the two germline ends. From germline, CDR1 is SGHRS and CDR2 YFSETQ. The CDR3 runs 14 residues. The CDR3 sequence is CASSLALIQETQYF. CDR3 sequence (DNA): TGCGCCAGCAGCCTAGCGCTCATACAAGAGACCCAGTACTTC. Based on the CDR3 plus reference TRBV5-1 and TRBJ2-5, the full variable domain is KAGVTQTPRYLIKTRGQQVTLSCSPISGHRSVSWYQQTPGQGLQFLFEYFSETQRNKGNFPGRFSGRQFSNSRSEMNVSTLELGDSALYLCASSLALIQETQYFGPGTRLLVL.

The rearrangement joins TRBV5-6 to TRBJ2-5; D is perhaps TRBD1 (6 bases). Trimming stripped 4 bases from V and 2 bases from J, with 15 bases between. The CDR3 spans 15 residues. Germline CDR1 and CDR2: SGHDT and YYEEEE. In DNA, the CDR3 is TGTGCCAGCAGCCTGGTTGGGACACTACAAGAGACCCAGTACTTC. This encodes CASSLVGTLQETQYF. The whole variable domain, filled in from reference TRBV5-6 and TRBJ2-5, reads DAGVTQSPTHLIKTRGQQVTLRCSPKSGHDTVSWYQQALGQGPQFIFQYYEEEERQRGNFPDRFSGHQFPNYSSELNVNALLLGDSALYLCASSLVGTLQETQYFGPGTRLLVL.

The CDR3 coding sequence is TGTGCCAGCAGTACAACAGGGGGCTCGTATGAAAAACTGTTTTTT. This translates into CASSTTGGSYEKLFF. The chain is built from TRBV6-5 and TRBJ1-4, with TRBD1 matching 9 bases. Germline V gene lookup returns CDR1 MNHEY and CDR2 SVGAGI. Trimming took 5 bases from V and 6 from J; bases not matched to a gene: 7. The CDR3 runs to 15 residues.

The gene calls are TRBV18 and TRBJ2-5, with 9 nucleotides matching TRBD1. The trim removed 3 bases at V and 2 bases at J, leaving 10 bases unmatched. The CDR3 covers 17 residues. Germline-derived CDR1 and CDR2 are KGHSH and LQKENI. CDR3 coding DNA: TGTGCCAGCTCACCGACGGGACAGGGCCTTGGTCAAGAGACCCAGTACTTC. Protein: CASSPTGQGLGQETQYF.

The CDR3 loop is CASSLFSSGTNTGELFF. Written as DNA, the CDR3 is TGTGCCAGCAGTTTATTTAGTAGCGGGACGAACACCGGGGAGCTGTTTTTT. The genes are TRBV28 and TRBJ2-2; 8 bases map to TRBD2. Unmatched junction bases numbered 4, after V lost 1 base and J lost 0 bases. The CDR3 loop spans 17 amino acids. Per the germline V gene, CDR1 is MDHEN and CDR2 is SYDVKM.

The chain joins TRBV5-6 to TRBJ2-2; 14 bases are shared with TRBD2. The CDR3 contains 19 residues. V dropped 0 bases and J dropped 6; count of bases not matched to a gene: 10. Looked up from germline, CDR1 is SGHDT and CDR2 is YYEEEE. The CDR3 sequence: CASSLDFTGLAGVSGELFF. For the CDR3, the DNA is TGTGCCAGCAGCTTGGATTTTACGGGACTAGCGGGAGTTTCCGGGGAGCTGTTTTTT.